This T cell receptor (beta chain) is from a study of CD8+CD57+ T cells in acquired aplastic anemia. Across the study: Sorted cells (CD4+ and CD8+) yielded DNA amounts that averaged about 3.4 ug.

The sequenced patients had an expansion of CD8+CD57+ cells seen by flow cytometry. General study points: The study found no significant CD8+ Simpson's diversity difference between patients and controls. Sharing between patients and controls was observed for 25 to 30 CD8+ CDR3 sequences.

This clonotype was picked up a small number of times. The target antigen is unknown. This may come from a read error, since a much larger clone is one base off. Profiles of TCR beta VDJ and CDR3 were generated from a genomic DNA template. MiXCR, applied by TCRdb to the reads, yields one record per CDR3 protein. The sample consists of a few hundred thousand distinct CDR3 sequences, over 25% of them appearing once. This sequence originates from a human donor with aplastic anemia. Sample: sorted CD4+, CD8+, or CD8+CD57+ T cells (not recorded which) from PBMCs.

The CDR3 loop reads CSAHTGTHGYTF. Written as DNA, the CDR3 is TGCAGTGCGCATACAGGGACTCATGGCTACACCTTC. The V and J genes are TRBV20-1 and TRBJ1-2; D is possibly TRBD1 (6 bases). The V gene lost 6 bases and the J gene lost 6 bases, with 14 bases spanning the gap. In germline, CDR1 is DFQATT, CDR2 SNEGSKA (reference sequence). The CDR3 spans 12 residues.